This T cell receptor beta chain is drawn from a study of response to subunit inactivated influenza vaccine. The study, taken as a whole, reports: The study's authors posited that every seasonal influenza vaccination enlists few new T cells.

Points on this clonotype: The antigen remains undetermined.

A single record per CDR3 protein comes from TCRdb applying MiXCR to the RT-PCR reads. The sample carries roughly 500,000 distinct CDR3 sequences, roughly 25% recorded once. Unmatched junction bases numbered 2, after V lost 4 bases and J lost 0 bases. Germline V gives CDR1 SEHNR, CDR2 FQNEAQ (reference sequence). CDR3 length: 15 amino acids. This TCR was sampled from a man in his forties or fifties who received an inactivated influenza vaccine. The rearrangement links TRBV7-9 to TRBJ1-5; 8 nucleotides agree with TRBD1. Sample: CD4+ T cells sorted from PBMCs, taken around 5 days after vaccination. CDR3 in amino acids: CASSSTGDSNQPQHF. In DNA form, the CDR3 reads TGTGCCAGCAGCTCGACAGGGGATAGCAATCAGCCCCAGCATTTT.